A single sample gave rise to the 5 T cell receptor beta chains below, sequenced in a study of blood T cell repertoires in COVID-19. Only in-frame clones appear in the TCRdb table, and some are missing; sequencing was by immunoSEQ multiplex PCR. The data show over 150,000 clones, roughly 89% seen once. Sequencing was done on a sample of peripheral blood. The receptors derive from a man aged 45-65 years with acute or convalescent COVID-19.

The gene calls are TRBV27 and TRBJ1-2, with unresolved D. There are 14 residues in the CDR3. CDR1 and CDR2 from the germline V gene are MNHEY and SMNVEV (reference sequence). The V end lost 3 bases, the J end lost 8 bases, and 16 bases lay between the germline ends. The CDR3 reads CASSLLGGEGGYTF. The CDR3 nucleotides are TGTGCCAGCAGTTTGCTTGGCGGGGAAGGAGGCTACACCTTC.

The chain links TRBV27 to TRBJ2-1; 12 nucleotides agree with TRBD2. Trimming at V came to 6 bases and at J to 0 bases, leaving 12 bases not matched to a gene. The CDR3 covers 19 residues. Looked up from germline, CDR1 is MNHEY and CDR2 is SMNVEV (reference sequence). Here the CDR3 DNA reads TGTGCCAGCAGCCCAAGGGGGACTAGCGGGCTGAGCTCCTACAATGAGCAGTTCTTC. Encoded protein: CASSPRGTSGLSSYNEQFF.

The chain recombines TRBV13 with TRBJ2-6, with D possibly TRBD1 on 7 matching bases. V was cut by 7 bases and J by 0 bases, with 10 bases left in between. Per germline, CDR1 PRHDT and CDR2 FYEKMQ (reference sequence). This CDR3 is 15 amino acids long. This CDR3 is CASIRGASGANVLTF. CDR3 DNA sequence: TGTGCCAGCATCAGGGGGGCCTCTGGGGCCAACGTCCTGACTTTC.

This rearrangement joins TRBV28 to TRBJ1-3, with TRBD1 identical over 8 bases. J gave up 1 base and V 0 bases, and 2 bases lay outside the gene matches. The CDR3 covers 16 residues. CDR1 and CDR2 (germline): MDHEN, SYDVKM. In DNA form, the CDR3 reads TGTGCCAGCAGTTTATGGACAGGGGATTCTGGAAACACCATATATTTT. Translated: CASSLWTGDSGNTIYF.

The chain carries TRBV19 and TRBJ2-2; 9 bases agree with TRBD1. The CDR3 sequence is 16 residues long. V shed 0 bases and J 13 bases; nucleotides not matched to a gene: 12. Germline V gene sequence: CDR1 LNHDA, CDR2 SQIVND (reference sequence). The CDR3, as DNA: TGTGCCAGTAGTATAGATGGGGGGACAGGGTCAAGTCCGCTGTTTTTT. This codes for CASSIDGGTGSSPLFF. The variable domain in full, completed from reference TRBV19 and TRBJ2-2, reads DGGITQSPKYLFRKEGQNVTLSCEQNLNHDAMYWYRQDPGQGLRLIYYSQIVNDFQKGDIAEGYSVSREKKESFPLTVTSAQKNPTAFYLCASSIDGGTGSSPLFFGEGSRLTVL.